The 25 T cell receptor beta chains in this list originate from one sample, sequenced in a study of control samples from healthy donors and cancer patients. Repertoires were generated with immunoSEQ multiplex PCR, while TCRdb's copy carries only in-frame clones and drops some. This sample yields 70,000 to 85,000 clones, of which 65% to 90% are seen a single time; more than 9% belongs to the top ten. Sequencing was performed on PBMCs. All receptors come from a man in his sixties with head and neck cancer.

The rearrangement uses TRBV9 and TRBJ1-6, with a weak D call TRBD1 (5 bases). V was cut by 0 bases and J by 9 bases, with 13 bases left in between. The CDR3 covers 15 residues. CDR1 SGDLS and CDR2 YYNGEE come from the germline V gene. The CDR3 DNA sequence: TGTGCCAGCAGCGTAGGGGGGAGTGGGATTTCACCCCTCCACTTT. It specifies CASSVGGSGISPLHF.

This sequence joins TRBV7-9 and TRBJ2-5, with 8 bases aligning to TRBD2. Germline V gene sequence: CDR1 SEHNR, CDR2 FQNEAQ (reference sequence). The CDR3 length is 14 residues. The ends lost 5 bases at V and 3 bases at J; junction bases unmatched: 5. The CDR3 nucleotides read TGTGCCAGCAGCCTGCTAGCGGGCGAAGAGACCCAGTACTTC. Residues: CASSLLAGEETQYF. Full variable domain (remainder filled in from reference TRBV7-9 and TRBJ2-5): DTGVSQNPRHKITKRGQNVTFRCDPISEHNRLYWYRQTLGQGPEFLTYFQNEAQLEKSRLLSDRFSAERPKGSFSTLEIQRTEQGDSAMYLCASSLLAGEETQYFGPGTRLLVL.

The chain joins TRBV30 to TRBJ2-5; TRBD1 might be the D (6 bases). Germline V CDR1 and CDR2: GTSNPN, SVGIG (reference sequence). CDR3 length: 12 residues. V was trimmed by 3 bases and J by 2 bases, leaving 7 bases between them. CDR3 sequence (DNA): TGTGCCTGGAGGGGGACACAAGAGACCCAGTACTTC. It encodes CAWRGTQETQYF.

This clone has only a few counts. The chain joins TRBV4-2 to TRBJ2-1; 8 nucleotides agree with TRBD2. The CDR3 is 16 amino acids. The V and J ends lost 3 bases and 1 base, in that order; junction bases with no gene match: 5. Germline CDR1 reads LGHNA; CDR2 reads YNFKEQ. The CDR3 loop is CASSQAGGGSYNEQFF. In DNA form, the CDR3 reads TGTGCCAGCAGCCAGGCGGGGGGTGGTTCCTACAATGAGCAGTTCTTC.

This chain links TRBV27 with TRBJ2-5, with 8 bases fitting TRBD2. CDR1 and CDR2 (germline): MNHEY, SMNVEV (reference sequence). This CDR3 has 16 residues. The junction had 8 bases not matched to a gene; V was cut back by 5 bases and J by 0 bases. The CDR3 here is CASSPSAGDYQETQYF. The DNA for the CDR3 is TGTGCCAGCAGTCCGTCAGCGGGAGACTACCAAGAGACCCAGTACTTC.

This chain uses TRBV18 with TRBJ1-1, with 8 bases lining up with TRBD1. The V gene's germline CDR1 is KGHSH and CDR2 LQKENI. The CDR3 is 15 residues long. With 4 bases clipped from V and 6 bases from J, the junction kept 10 bases outside the gene matches. Here the CDR3 reads CASSQTDQGASEAFF. In DNA, the CDR3 is TGTGCCAGCTCACAAACTGACCAGGGGGCCTCTGAAGCTTTCTTT.

The rearrangement links TRBV6-6 to TRBJ2-3, with D perhaps TRBD2 (5 bases). The V and J ends lost 6 bases and 3 bases respectively, with 13 bases between them. The CDR3 totals 14 residues. CDR1 and CDR2 (germline): MNHNY, SVGAGI (reference sequence). This chain's CDR3 is CASSPLGVTDTQYF. As DNA, the CDR3 is TGTGCCAGCAGCCCATTGGGAGTAACAGATACGCAGTATTTT.

This sequence joins TRBV5-1 and TRBJ1-2, with D possibly matching TRBD1 (5 bases). V was trimmed by 4 bases and J by 2 bases, leaving 9 bases between them. This CDR3 contains 13 residues. Germline loops: CDR1 SGHRS, CDR2 YFSETQ. The CDR3 spells CASSPRTNYGYTF. For the CDR3, the DNA is TGCGCCAGCAGCCCCAGGACAAACTATGGCTACACCTTC.

The CDR3 loop reads CASSLGGRQNTEAFF. CDR3 DNA: TGTGCCAGCAGCTTGGGGGGACGGCAGAACACTGAAGCTTTCTTT. The chain carries TRBV5-4 and TRBJ1-1; D might be TRBD1 (5 bases). Trimming removed 0 bases from V and 1 base from J, with 10 bases in between. The CDR3 contains 15 residues. Germline loops: CDR1 SGHNT, CDR2 YYREEE (reference sequence).

The genes are TRBV25-1 and TRBJ2-1; D gene uncertain. CDR1 and CDR2 (germline): MGHDK, SYGVNS. V shed 8 bases and J shed 0 bases, with 11 bases lying between them. The CDR3 is made up of 14 amino acids. CDR3 loop: CASGDTFSYNEQFF. The CDR3 DNA reads TGTGCCAGCGGCGACACCTTCTCCTACAATGAGCAGTTCTTC.

V usage is TRBV29-1 and J usage is TRBJ1-1, with a possible D match to TRBD1 (6 bases). Per the germline V gene, CDR1 is SQVTM and CDR2 is ANQGSEA. The germline V and J ends were trimmed by 3 bases and 2 bases, with 13 bases remaining between them. The length of the CDR3 is 14 residues. The CDR3, as DNA: TGCAGCGTTGAGGGGGCGCGGTTAAACACTGAAGCTTTCTTT. Translation gives CSVEGARLNTEAFF.

Comment on this clone: Relative to the germline gene, one junction end is altered; a read error may explain this. At the DNA level, this CDR3 is encoded by other sequences in the same sample as well. Here the CDR3 DNA reads TGTGCCAGCAGTCCGGATAGACGACTAGCGGGAGCCAATGAACAGTTCTTC. Protein sequence: CASSPDRRLAGANEQFF. This chain uses TRBV2 with TRBJ2-1, with TRBD2 matching 12 bases. Germline CDR1 reads SNHLY; CDR2 reads FYNNEI. CDR3 length equals 17 residues.

The chain's CDR3 is CASSLGGRTETQYF. CDR3 in DNA: TGCGCCAGCAGCTTGGGGGGGCGGACGGAGACCCAGTACTTC. The chain uses TRBV5-1 and TRBJ2-5; tentative D call: TRBD1 (6 bases). CDR1 is SGHRS and CDR2 is YFSETQ in the germline V gene. The CDR3 has 14 amino acids. The V end was cut by 0 bases, the J end by 5 bases, with 11 bases between. The whole variable domain, remainder taken from reference TRBV5-1 and TRBJ2-5, is KAGVTQTPRYLIKTRGQQVTLSCSPISGHRSVSWYQQTPGQGLQFLFEYFSETQRNKGNFPGRFSGRQFSNSRSEMNVSTLELGDSALYLCASSLGGRTETQYFGPGTRLLVL.

This chain joins TRBV29-1 and TRBJ1-1, with 11 bases matching TRBD1. V was pared by 5 bases and J by 6 bases, with 11 bases of the junction left unmatched. Germline V lookup: CDR1 SQVTM, CDR2 ANQGSEA. CDR3 length: 15 amino acids. CDR3 in DNA: TGCAGCGTTAGGGACAGGGGGGGGATGAGGGCTGAAGCTTTCTTT. This gives the protein CSVRDRGGMRAEAFF. Full variable domain (missing parts from reference TRBV29-1 and TRBJ1-1): SAVISQKPSRDICQRGTSLTIQCQVDSQVTMMFWYRQQPGQSLTLIATANQGSEATYESGFVIDKFPISRPNLTFSTLTVSNMSPEDSSIYLCSVRDRGGMRAEAFFGQGTRLTVV.

This clone appeared a single time. The gene calls are TRBV23-1 and TRBJ2-1; D may be TRBD2 (6 bases). TRBV23-1 qualifies as an ORF whose function is uncertain. The CDR3 runs to 15 residues. The ends were cut back, 2 bases at V and 10 bases at J, with 18 bases in the middle. DNA for the CDR3: TGCGCCAGCAGTCAAGTCCCACAGGAGGGCCGAGAGCAGTTCTTC. Its protein product is CASSQVPQEGREQFF.

The chain is built from TRBV28 and TRBJ1-5; D gene unclear. The V gene's germline CDR1 is MDHEN and CDR2 SYDVKM. This CDR3 is 17 amino acids long. V dropped 4 bases and J dropped 0 bases, with 16 bases sitting between them. CDR3: CASSSPGEMHSNQPQHF. CDR3 nucleotides: TGTGCCAGCAGTTCACCCGGGGAGATGCATAGCAATCAGCCCCAGCATTTT.

This clone was counted between two and nine times. The rearrangement joins TRBV7-8 to TRBJ1-1; 7 bases align to TRBD1. After removal of 5 bases from V and 5 bases from J, the junction contained 11 bases not matched to a gene. The CDR3 totals 15 residues. Germline lookup yields CDR1 SGHVS and CDR2 FQNEAQ. The CDR3 region has the DNA TGTGCCAGCAGCGGACGGGACAGCTTTCGGACTGAAGCTTTCTTT. Translating gives CASSGRDSFRTEAFF.

The chain has TRBV28 and TRBJ2-7; 9 bases agree with TRBD1. Germline-derived CDR1 and CDR2 are MDHEN and SYDVKM. The CDR3 runs to 16 residues. V was clipped by 5 bases and J by 4 bases; unmatched bases: 12. CDR3 in amino acids: CASSKAGTGYRYEQYF. CDR3 DNA: TGTGCCAGCAGTAAAGCCGGGACAGGGTACCGATACGAGCAGTACTTC.

Only a few counts were recorded for this clone. J is TRBJ1-4 and V is TRBV3-1 (or the pseudogene TRBV3-2), with D perhaps TRBD1 (5 bases). Trimming cost V 0 bases and J 0 bases, with 11 bases left between them. Germline loops: CDR1 LGHDT, CDR2 YNNKEL (reference sequence). The CDR3 contains 17 residues. As DNA, the CDR3 is TGTGCCAGCAGCCAAGATCCAGGGTCTGCAACTAATGAAAAACTGTTTTTT. Translating it yields CASSQDPGSATNEKLFF.

The count of this clone is one. This chain uses TRBV18 with TRBJ1-2; D is perhaps TRBD1 (5 bases). The CDR3 is made up of 14 amino acids. From germline, CDR1 is KGHSH and CDR2 LQKENI. The V end lost 3 bases, the J end lost 2 bases, and 10 bases lay between the germline ends. The CDR3 is CASSPRGANYGYTF. CDR3 DNA: TGTGCCAGCTCACCCCGCGGGGCGAACTATGGCTACACCTTC.

The V and J genes are TRBV4-1 and TRBJ1-5; D remains unclear. This CDR3 has 15 residues. CDR1 and CDR2 (germline): MGHRA, YSYEKL. Trimming left V 0 bases short and J 4 bases short, with 10 bases between. The CDR3 DNA follows: TGCGCCAGCAGCCAAGAGTCGTCCTTTAATCAGCCCCAGCATTTT. As protein: CASSQESSFNQPQHF.

The chain couples TRBV7-8 to TRBJ2-6; the D gene could be TRBD1 or TRBD2 (5 bases each). There are 17 residues in the CDR3. In germline, CDR1 is SGHVS, CDR2 FQNEAQ. Deletions cut 1 base from V and 2 bases from J, with 12 bases between. This CDR3 is CASSLVWGTPGANVLTF. The CDR3 DNA sequence: TGTGCCAGCAGCTTAGTTTGGGGGACCCCTGGGGCCAACGTCCTGACTTTC.

This clone came up once. The chain recombines TRBV3-1 (or the pseudogene TRBV3-2) with TRBJ1-6; no definite D call. The germline CDR1 and CDR2 sequences are LGHDT and YNNKEL (reference sequence). V was trimmed by 1 base and J by 11 bases, leaving 9 bases between them. The CDR3 runs 13 residues. CDR3 in amino acids: CASSQVNGAPLHF. The CDR3 nucleotides are TGTGCCAGCAGCCAAGTAAATGGGGCACCCCTCCACTTT.

The gene calls are TRBV11-2 and TRBJ2-7; 9 bases fit TRBD1. Germline values: CDR1 SGHAT, CDR2 FQNNGV. The length of the CDR3 is 15 residues. V was pared by 5 bases and J by 0 bases, with 5 bases of the junction left unmatched. CDR3 region: CASSPGTGYSYEQYF. DNA of the CDR3: TGTGCCAGCAGCCCCGGGACAGGGTACTCCTACGAGCAGTACTTC.

The chain has TRBV18 and TRBJ2-3, with 13 bases identical to TRBD2. The trim removed 1 base at V and 6 bases at J, leaving 13 bases unmatched. The CDR3 has 19 amino acids. The germline V gene encodes CDR1 KGHSH and CDR2 LQKENI. The chain's CDR3 is CASSPRWTGLAGRGDTQYF. The CDR3 nucleotides read TGTGCCAGCTCACCACGGTGGACGGGACTAGCGGGAAGAGGGGATACGCAGTATTTT.